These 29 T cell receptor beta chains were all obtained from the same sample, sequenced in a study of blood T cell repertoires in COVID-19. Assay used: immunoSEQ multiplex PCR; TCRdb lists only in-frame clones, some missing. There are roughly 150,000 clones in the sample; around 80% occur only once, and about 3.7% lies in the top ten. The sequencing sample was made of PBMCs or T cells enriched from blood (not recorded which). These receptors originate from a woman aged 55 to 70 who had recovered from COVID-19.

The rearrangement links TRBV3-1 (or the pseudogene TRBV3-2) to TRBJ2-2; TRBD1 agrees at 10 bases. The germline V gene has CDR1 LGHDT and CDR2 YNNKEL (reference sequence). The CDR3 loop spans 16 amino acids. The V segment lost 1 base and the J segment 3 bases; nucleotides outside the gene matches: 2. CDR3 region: CASSQAGTGDTGELFF. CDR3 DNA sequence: TGTGCCAGCAGCCAAGCCGGGACAGGGGACACCGGGGAGCTGTTTTTT.

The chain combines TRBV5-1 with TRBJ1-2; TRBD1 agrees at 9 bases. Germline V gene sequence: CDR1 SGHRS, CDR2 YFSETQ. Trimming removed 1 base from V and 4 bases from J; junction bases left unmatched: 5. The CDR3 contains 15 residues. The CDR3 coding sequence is TGCGCCAGCAGCTTGACAGGGGGCAGCGGCTATGGCTACACCTTC. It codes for CASSLTGGSGYGYTF.

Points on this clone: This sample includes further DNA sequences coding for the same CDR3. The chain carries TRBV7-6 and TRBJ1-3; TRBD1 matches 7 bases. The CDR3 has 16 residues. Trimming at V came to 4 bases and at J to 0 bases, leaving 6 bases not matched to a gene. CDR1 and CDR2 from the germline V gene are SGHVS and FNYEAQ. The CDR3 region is CASSSSGTASGNTIYF. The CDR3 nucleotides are TGTGCCAGCAGCTCATCTGGGACAGCCTCTGGAAACACCATATATTTT.

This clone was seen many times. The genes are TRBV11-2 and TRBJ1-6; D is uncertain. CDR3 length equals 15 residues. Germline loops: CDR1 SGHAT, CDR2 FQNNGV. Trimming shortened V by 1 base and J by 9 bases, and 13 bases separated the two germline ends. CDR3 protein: CASSLVVVPISPLHF. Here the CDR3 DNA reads TGTGCCAGCAGCTTAGTAGTTGTCCCAATTTCACCCCTCCACTTT.

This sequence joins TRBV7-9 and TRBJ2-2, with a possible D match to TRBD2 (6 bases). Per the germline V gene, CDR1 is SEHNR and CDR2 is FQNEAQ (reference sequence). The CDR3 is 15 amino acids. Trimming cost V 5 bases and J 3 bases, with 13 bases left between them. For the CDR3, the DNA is TGTGCCAGCAGCCTGCTCGGGACTTACACCGGGGAGCTGTTTTTT. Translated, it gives CASSLLGTYTGELFF.

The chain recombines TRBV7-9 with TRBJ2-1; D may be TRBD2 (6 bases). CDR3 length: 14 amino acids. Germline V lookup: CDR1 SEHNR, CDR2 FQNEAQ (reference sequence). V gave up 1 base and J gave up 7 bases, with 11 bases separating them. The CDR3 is CASSLVEEGNEQFF. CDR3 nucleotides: TGTGCCAGCAGCTTAGTGGAGGAGGGGAATGAGCAGTTCTTC.

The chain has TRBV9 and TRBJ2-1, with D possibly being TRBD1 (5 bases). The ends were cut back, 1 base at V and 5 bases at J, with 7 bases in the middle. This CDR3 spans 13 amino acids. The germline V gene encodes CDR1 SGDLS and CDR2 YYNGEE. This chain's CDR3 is CASSVQGHNEQFF. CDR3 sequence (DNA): TGTGCCAGCAGCGTACAGGGCCACAATGAGCAGTTCTTC.

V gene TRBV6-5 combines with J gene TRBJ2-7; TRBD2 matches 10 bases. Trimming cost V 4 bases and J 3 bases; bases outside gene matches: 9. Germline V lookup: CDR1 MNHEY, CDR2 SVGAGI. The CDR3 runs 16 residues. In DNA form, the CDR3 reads TGTGCCAGCAGTTTACCGGCTAGCGGGGGATTCTACGAGCAGTACTTC. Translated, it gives CASSLPASGGFYEQYF.

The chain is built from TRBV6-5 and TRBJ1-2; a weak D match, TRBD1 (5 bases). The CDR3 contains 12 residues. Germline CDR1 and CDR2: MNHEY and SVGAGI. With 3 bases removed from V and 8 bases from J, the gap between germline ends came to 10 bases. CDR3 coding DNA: TGTGCCAGCAGTTATGGCGGGGGAGGCTACACCTTC. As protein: CASSYGGGGYTF.

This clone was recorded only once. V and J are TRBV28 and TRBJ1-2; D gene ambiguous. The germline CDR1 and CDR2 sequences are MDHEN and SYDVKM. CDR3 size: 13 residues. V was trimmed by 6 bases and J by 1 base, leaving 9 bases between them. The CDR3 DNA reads TGTGCCAGCAGGGAACCGGGTAACTATGGCTACACCTTC. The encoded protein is CASREPGNYGYTF.

DNA of the CDR3: TGTGCCAGCTCCCGGGACAGGAAGAACACTGAAGCTTTCTTT. As protein: CASSRDRKNTEAFF. The V and J genes are TRBV18 and TRBJ1-1; TRBD1 agrees at 8 bases. V lost 6 bases to trimming and J lost 1 base; unmatched junction nucleotides: 4. The CDR3 contains 14 residues. Germline CDR1 is KGHSH and CDR2 is LQKENI.

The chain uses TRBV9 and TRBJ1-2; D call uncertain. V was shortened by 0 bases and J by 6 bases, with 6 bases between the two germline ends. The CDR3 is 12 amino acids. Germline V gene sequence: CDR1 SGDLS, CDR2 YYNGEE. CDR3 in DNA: TGTGCCAGCAGCGTAGTCGAGAATGGCTACACCTTC. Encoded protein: CASSVVENGYTF.

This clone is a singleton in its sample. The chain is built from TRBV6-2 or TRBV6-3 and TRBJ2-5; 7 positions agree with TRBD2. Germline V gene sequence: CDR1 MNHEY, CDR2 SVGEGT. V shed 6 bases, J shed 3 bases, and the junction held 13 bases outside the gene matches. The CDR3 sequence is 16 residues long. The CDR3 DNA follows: TGTGCCAGCAGCCCCTTCAAGGCGGGAGAGAAAGAGACCCAGTACTTC. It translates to CASSPFKAGEKETQYF.

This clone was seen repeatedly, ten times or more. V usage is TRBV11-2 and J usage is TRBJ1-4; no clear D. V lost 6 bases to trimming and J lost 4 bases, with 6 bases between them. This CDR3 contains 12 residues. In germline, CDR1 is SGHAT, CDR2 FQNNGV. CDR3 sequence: CASSSLNEKLFF. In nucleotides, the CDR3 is TGTGCCAGCAGTAGCCTTAATGAAAAACTGTTTTTT.

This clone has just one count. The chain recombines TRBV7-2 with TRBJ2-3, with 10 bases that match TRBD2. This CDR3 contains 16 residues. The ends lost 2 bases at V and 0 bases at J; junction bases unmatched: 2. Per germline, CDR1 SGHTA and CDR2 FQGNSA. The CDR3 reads CASSLRAGGSTDTQYF. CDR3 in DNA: TGTGCCAGCAGCTTAAGAGCGGGGGGGAGCACAGATACGCAGTATTTT.

CDR3 sequence reads: CATAPREGNGYTF. The DNA of the CDR3 is TGTGCCACCGCACCTAGAGAGGGTAATGGCTACACCTTC. V is TRBV24-1 and J is TRBJ1-2; D is unresolved. Looked up from germline, CDR1 is KGHDR and CDR2 is SFDVKD. Between the trimmed V and J ends, which lost 9 bases and 6 bases, there was a span of 16 bases. CDR3 length equals 13 residues.

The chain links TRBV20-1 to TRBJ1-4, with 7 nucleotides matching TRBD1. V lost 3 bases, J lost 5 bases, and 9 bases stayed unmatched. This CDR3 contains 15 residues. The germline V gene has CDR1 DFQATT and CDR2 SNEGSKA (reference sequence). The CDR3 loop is CSASVIGTENEKLFF. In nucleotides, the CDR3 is TGCAGTGCTAGTGTGATAGGGACAGAGAATGAAAAACTGTTTTTT.

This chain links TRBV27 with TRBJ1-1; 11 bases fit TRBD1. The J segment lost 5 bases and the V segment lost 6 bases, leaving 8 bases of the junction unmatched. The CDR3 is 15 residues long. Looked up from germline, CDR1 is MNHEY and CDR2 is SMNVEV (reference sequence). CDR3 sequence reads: CASRRSGQGATEAFF. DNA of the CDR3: TGTGCCAGCAGACGAAGCGGACAGGGGGCGACTGAAGCTTTCTTT.

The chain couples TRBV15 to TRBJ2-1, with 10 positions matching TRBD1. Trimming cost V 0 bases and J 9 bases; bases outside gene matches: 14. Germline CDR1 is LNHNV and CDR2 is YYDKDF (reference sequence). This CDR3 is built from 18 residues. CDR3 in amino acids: CATSRDVGAGTGEREQFF. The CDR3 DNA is TGTGCCACCAGCAGAGACGTGGGAGCCGGGACAGGGGAGCGTGAGCAGTTCTTC.

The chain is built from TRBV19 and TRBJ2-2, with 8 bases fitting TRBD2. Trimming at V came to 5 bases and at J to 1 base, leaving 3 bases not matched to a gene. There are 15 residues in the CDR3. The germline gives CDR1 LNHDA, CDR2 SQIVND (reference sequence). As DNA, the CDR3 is TGTGCCAGTAGTGAACTAGCGGAGAACACCGGGGAGCTGTTTTTT. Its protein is CASSELAENTGELFF.

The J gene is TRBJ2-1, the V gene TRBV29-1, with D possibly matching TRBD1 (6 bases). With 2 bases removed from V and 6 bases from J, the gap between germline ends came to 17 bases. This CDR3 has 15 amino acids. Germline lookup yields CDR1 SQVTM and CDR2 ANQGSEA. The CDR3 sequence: CSVEMTGGASNEQFF. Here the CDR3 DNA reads TGCAGCGTTGAAATGACAGGAGGAGCCTCCAATGAGCAGTTCTTC.

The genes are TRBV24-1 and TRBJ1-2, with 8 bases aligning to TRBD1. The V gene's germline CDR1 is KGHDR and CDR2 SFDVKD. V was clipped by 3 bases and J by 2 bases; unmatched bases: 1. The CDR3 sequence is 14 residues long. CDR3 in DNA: TGTGCCACCAGTGATAACAGGGGGAACTATGGCTACACCTTC. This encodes CATSDNRGNYGYTF.

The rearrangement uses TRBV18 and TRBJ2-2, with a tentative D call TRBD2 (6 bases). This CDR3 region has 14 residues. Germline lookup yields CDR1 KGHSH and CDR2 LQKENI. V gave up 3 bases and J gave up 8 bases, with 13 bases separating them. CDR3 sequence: CASSPLRGTGELFF. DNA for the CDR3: TGTGCCAGCTCACCGTTACGGGGGACTGGGGAGCTGTTTTTT.

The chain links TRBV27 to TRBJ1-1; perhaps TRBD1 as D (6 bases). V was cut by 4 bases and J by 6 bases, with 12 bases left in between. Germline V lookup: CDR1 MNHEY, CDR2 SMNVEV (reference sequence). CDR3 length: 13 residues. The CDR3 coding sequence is TGTGCCAGCAGTTACAGGGTTCTATCTGAAGCTTTCTTT. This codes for CASSYRVLSEAFF.

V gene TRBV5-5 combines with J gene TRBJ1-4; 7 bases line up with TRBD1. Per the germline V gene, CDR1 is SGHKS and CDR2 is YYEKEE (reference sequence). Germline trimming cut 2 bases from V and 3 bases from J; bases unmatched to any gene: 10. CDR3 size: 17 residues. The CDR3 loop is CASSFRQGLKANEKLFF. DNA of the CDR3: TGTGCCAGCAGCTTTAGACAGGGTCTTAAGGCTAATGAAAAACTGTTTTTT.

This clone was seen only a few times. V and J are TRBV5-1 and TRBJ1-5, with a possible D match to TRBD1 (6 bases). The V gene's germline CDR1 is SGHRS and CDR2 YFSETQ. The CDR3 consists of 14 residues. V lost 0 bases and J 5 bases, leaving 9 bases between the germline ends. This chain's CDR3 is CASSLATGYQPQHF. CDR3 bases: TGCGCCAGCAGCTTGGCCACAGGGTATCAGCCCCAGCATTTT.

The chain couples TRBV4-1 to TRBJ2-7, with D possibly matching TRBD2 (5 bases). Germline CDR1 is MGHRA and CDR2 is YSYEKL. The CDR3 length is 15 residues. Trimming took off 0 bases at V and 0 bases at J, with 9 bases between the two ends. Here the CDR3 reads CASSQDNAGSYEQYF. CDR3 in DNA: TGCGCCAGCAGCCAAGATAACGCGGGCTCCTACGAGCAGTACTTC.

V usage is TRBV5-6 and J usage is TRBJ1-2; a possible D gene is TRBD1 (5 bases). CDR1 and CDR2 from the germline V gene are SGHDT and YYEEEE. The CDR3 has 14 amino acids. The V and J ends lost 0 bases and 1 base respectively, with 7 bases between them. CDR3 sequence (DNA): TGTGCCAGCAGCTTGGACAGGAATAACTATGGCTACACCTTC. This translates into CASSLDRNNYGYTF. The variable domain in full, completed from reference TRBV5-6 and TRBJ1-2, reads DAGVTQSPTHLIKTRGQQVTLRCSPKSGHDTVSWYQQALGQGPQFIFQYYEEEERQRGNFPDRFSGHQFPNYSSELNVNALLLGDSALYLCASSLDRNNYGYTFGSGTRLTVV.

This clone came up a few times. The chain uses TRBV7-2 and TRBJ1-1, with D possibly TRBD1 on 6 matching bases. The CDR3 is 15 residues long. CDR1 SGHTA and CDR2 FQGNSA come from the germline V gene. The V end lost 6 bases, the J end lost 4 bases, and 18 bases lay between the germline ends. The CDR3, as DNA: TGTGCCAGCAGTCAGACCACAGGGACGAGCACTGAAGCTTTCTTT. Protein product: CASSQTTGTSTEAFF.